The clone carrying this T cell receptor beta chain was detected ten times or more. Sequenced by immunoSEQ multiplex PCR; TCRdb stores in-frame clones only, minus some. The table records tens of thousands of clones, about four fifths of them present only once. These data are taken from a study of blood T cell repertoires in COVID-19. V dropped 3 bases and J dropped 3 bases, with 13 bases sitting between them. Germline CDR1 and CDR2: SGHNT and YENEEA. The CDR3 loop spans 15 amino acids. The J gene is TRBJ2-3, the V gene TRBV11-3, with D perhaps matching TRBD1 (6 bases). The specimen sequenced was peripheral blood. The receptor's source is a man between 65 and 79 years old with COVID-19, enrolled during active disease. The CDR3 DNA sequence: TGTGCCAGCAGCTTCCACCAGGGGTCGACAGATACGCAGTATTTT. Translated, it gives CASSFHQGSTDTQYF. Full variable domain (missing parts from reference TRBV11-3 and TRBJ2-3): EAGVVQSPRYKIIEKKQPVAFWCNPISGHNTLYWYLQNLGQGPELLIRYENEEAVDDSQLPKDRFSAERLKGVDSTLKIQPAELGDSAVYLCASSFHQGSTDTQYFGPGTRLTVL.